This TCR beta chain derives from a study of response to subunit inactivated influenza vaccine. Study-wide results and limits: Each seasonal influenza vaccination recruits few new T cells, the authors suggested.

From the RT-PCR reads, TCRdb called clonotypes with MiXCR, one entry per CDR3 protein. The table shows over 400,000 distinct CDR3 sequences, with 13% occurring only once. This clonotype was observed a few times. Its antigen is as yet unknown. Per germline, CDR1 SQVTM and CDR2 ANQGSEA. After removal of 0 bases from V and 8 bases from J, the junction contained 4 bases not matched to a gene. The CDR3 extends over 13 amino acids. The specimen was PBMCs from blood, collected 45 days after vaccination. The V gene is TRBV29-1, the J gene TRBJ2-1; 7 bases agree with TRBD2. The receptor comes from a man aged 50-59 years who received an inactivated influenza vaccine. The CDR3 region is CSVEEGGGYEQFF. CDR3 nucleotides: TGCAGCGTTGAAGAGGGGGGAGGGTATGAGCAGTTCTTC.